The sequence of this T cell receptor beta chain was determined in a study of blood T cells in healthy people across ages. Study-wide background: About one barcoded beta molecule per two T cells was captured by template switching.

In its sample, this clonotype was seen many times. Through a sample-barcoded 5' primer and a J-beta primer mix, a second PCR was run for roughly 6 to 11 cycles. Each TCR beta cDNA got a 12-nucleotide random molecular identifier. TCRdb redid the calling of the 5' RACE reads with MiXCR, one entry per CDR3 protein. The data hold approximately 1.5 million distinct CDR3 sequences, with approximately 43% observed a single time. Germline values: CDR1 SGHVS, CDR2 FQNEAQ. There are 15 residues in the CDR3. Trimming cost V 5 bases and J 7 bases; bases outside gene matches: 10. Sample: blood. The gene calls are TRBV7-8 and TRBJ2-1, with 8 bases aligning to TRBD2. The TCR was taken from a woman aged 18 to 35 in good health. CDR3 sequence: CASSLLAGWDNEQFF. The CDR3, as DNA: TGTGCCAGCAGCCTCCTAGCGGGTTGGGATAATGAGCAGTTCTTC.